Included here is one TCR beta chain sequence, with context. There are 11 residues in the CDR3. V was cut by 5 bases and J by 5 bases, with 7 bases left in between. CDR1 and CDR2 from the germline V gene are SEHNR and FQNEAQ (reference sequence). Libraries were prepared by immunoSEQ multiplex PCR; TCRdb keeps only in-frame clonotypes and omits some of them. The sample has some 160,000 clones; about 90% are singletons. This sample was included in a study of control samples from healthy donors and cancer patients. The sample comprised blood. The TCR comes from a woman aged 25 to 39 in good health. The chain couples TRBV7-9 to TRBJ2-7; maybe TRBD1 (5 bases). CDR3 nucleotide sequence: TGTGCCAGCAGCCGCAGGGACGAGCAGTACTTC. This codes for CASSRRDEQYF.